This TCR beta chain derives from a study of beta chain features in type 1 diabetes. What was sequenced were expressed TCRB transcripts, since all of the isolated RNA had been reverse transcribed. Generated by immunoSEQ multiplex PCR, the TCRdb table keeps only in-frame clones and is missing some. The repertoire has 900,000 or so clones, around a sixth of them found once; the top ten carry 0.02% to 0.025%. This clone occurred a few times. The CDR3 consists of 16 residues. Per germline, CDR1 LGHNA and CDR2 YNFKEQ. Trimming took off 1 base at V and 0 bases at J, with 7 bases between the two ends. The sequence came from a woman in her late teens or twenties in good health. The specimen sequenced was naive CD4+ T cells from blood. The V and J genes are TRBV4-2 and TRBJ2-6; D call uncertain. The CDR3 DNA reads as TGTGCCAGCAGCCAAGCGGTTGCCTCTGGGGCCAACGTCCTGACTTTC. This gives the protein CASSQAVASGANVLTF.